This T cell receptor beta chain was identified in a study of siplizumab effects on memory and regulatory T cells. Deletions cut 6 bases from V and 3 bases from J, with 23 bases between. Germline V gives CDR1 LNHDA, CDR2 SQIVND (reference sequence). The CDR3 is 17 amino acids. Findings and caveats of the study: Naive T cells seemed more diverse than memory cells; they also seemed major alloresponse contributors. The authors could not assign a naive or memory phenotype to roughly 75-95% of proliferating CD4+ or CD8+ clones. Of the alloreactive clones, only a minor fraction mapped to unstimulated subsets.

Here immunoSEQ multiplex PCR was the method, and the copy in TCRdb shows in-frame clones only, minus some. The table has roughly 120,000 clones, 92% seen once. Details on this clone: The antigen remains unidentified.

The chain is built from TRBV19 and TRBJ1-1, with D possibly TRBD1 on 6 matching bases. This TCR was recovered from a human donor in good health. The sequencing input was Tregs sorted from blood. CDR3 DNA sequence: TGTGCCAGTAGCCCTTGGGCCGGGACATGGGGAGACACTGAAGCTTTCTTT. Protein sequence: CASSPWAGTWGDTEAFF.